The T cell receptor beta chain described here comes from a study of monozygotic twins with inflammatory bowel disease. Following a re-call of the 5' RACE reads, TCRdb has one entry per CDR3 protein and lacks DNA. The sample table includes some 160,000 distinct CDR3 sequences. The germline V gene has CDR1 SEHNR and CDR2 FQNEAQ (reference sequence). CDR3 length: 16 residues. The sequence was obtained from a human donor with ulcerative colitis or Crohn's disease, or a healthy co-twin of an affected twin (not recorded which). The sample taken for sequencing was blood. The chain employs TRBV7-9 and TRBJ1-4; there is no DNA to check the TCRdb D call of TRBD1. CDR3 protein: CASSLPTTASNEKLFF.